This T cell receptor beta chain was identified in a study of blood T cells in healthy people across ages. The second PCR ran about 6 to 11 cycles with a sample-barcoded 5' primer and J-beta primers. TCRdb re-analysed the 5' RACE reads in MiXCR, keeping a single row per CDR3 protein. The table records around 990,000 distinct CDR3 sequences, around 27% of them present only once. The CDR3 totals 13 residues. Germline assignment: CDR1 SQVTM and CDR2 ANQGSEA. These data were likewise used in another study, on T cells of mothers and their children.

Sequencing was done on a sample of blood. The TCR comes from a girl aged 2-10 years in good health. The rearrangement uses TRBV29-1 and TRBJ2-5, with 8 positions matching TRBD1. The DNA end is a closer match to TRBJ2-7, so the J assignment may be wrong. DNA of the CDR3: TGCAGCGTTGAACCCGAGGACAGGGACGAGCAGTACTTC. Amino acids: CSVEPEDRDEQYF.